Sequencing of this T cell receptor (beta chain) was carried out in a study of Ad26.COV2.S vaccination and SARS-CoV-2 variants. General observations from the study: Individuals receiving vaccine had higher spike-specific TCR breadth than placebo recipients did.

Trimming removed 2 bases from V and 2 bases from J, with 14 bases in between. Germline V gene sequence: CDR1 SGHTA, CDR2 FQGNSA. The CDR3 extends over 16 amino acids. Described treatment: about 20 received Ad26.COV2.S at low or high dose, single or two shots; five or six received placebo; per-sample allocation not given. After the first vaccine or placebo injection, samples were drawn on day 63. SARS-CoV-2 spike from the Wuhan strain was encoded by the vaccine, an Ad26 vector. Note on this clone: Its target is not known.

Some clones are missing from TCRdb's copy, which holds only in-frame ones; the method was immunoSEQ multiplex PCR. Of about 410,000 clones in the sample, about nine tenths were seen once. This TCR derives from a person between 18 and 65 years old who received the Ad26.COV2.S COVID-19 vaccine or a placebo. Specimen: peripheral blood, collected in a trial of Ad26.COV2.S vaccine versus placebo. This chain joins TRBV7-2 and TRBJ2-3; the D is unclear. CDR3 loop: CASSLRQVTITDTQYF. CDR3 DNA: TGTGCCAGCAGCTTAAGGCAGGTGACAATCACAGATACGCAGTATTTT.